This TCR beta chain emerged from a study of shared clonotypes between healthy human individuals. Every subset's genomic DNA went evenly onto several immunoSEQ plates. Data came from immunoSEQ multiplex PCR; TCRdb stores just in-frame clones and leaves some out. The sample has approximately 470,000 clones, around 80% seen once; the top ten hold about 12%. As to this clone: Antigen specificity is unknown.

V was pared by 5 bases and J by 8 bases, with 9 bases between. Per germline, CDR1 MDHEN and CDR2 SYDVKM. The CDR3 contains 11 residues. Overall study findings and caveats: The researchers took only blood, and tissue repertoires probably look different.

The receptor comes from a woman aged 40 to 50 in good health. Some clones in this sample may be carry-over from other donors' samples. The rearrangement joins TRBV28 to TRBJ1-2; perhaps TRBD1 as D (6 bases). Specimen: PBMCs. DNA for the CDR3: TGTGCCAGCAGTGGGGACATCGGCTACACCTTC. As protein: CASSGDIGYTF.